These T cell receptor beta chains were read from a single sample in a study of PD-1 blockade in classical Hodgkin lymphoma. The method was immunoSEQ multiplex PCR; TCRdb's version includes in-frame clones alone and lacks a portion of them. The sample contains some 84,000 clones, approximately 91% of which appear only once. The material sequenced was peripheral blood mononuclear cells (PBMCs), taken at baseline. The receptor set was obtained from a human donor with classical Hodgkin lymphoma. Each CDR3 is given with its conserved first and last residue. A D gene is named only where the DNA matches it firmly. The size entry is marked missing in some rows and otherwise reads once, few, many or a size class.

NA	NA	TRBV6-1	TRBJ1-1	CASSEHEAVEAFF	TGTGCCAGCAGTGAACATGAGGCAGTTGAAGCTTTCTTT
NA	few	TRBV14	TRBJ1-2	CASSRRTWGFDYGYTF	TGTGCCAGCAGCCGGCGCACATGGGGGTTTGACTATGGCTACACCTTC
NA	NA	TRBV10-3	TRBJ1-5	CATRGGALVQPQHF	TGTGCCACCCGGGGGGGGGCATTAGTTCAGCCCCAGCATTTT
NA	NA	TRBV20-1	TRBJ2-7	CSARQASEQYF	TGCAGTGCTAGACAGGCTAGCGAGCAGTACTTC
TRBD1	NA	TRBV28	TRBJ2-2	CASSSLGQGNTGELFF	TGTGCCAGCAGCTCGTTGGGACAGGGGAACACCGGGGAGCTGTTTTTT
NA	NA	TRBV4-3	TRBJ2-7	CASSQEYGRRTYEQYF	TGCGCCAGCAGCCAAGAATATGGCAGACGGACCTACGAGCAGTACTTC
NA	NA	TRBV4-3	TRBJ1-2	CASSQGLLSGGQGYTF	TGCGCCAGCAGCCAAGGCCTACTTTCGGGGGGGCAAGGCTACACCTTC
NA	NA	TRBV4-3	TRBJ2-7	CASSQYKGGPYEQYF	TGCGCCAGCAGCCAATATAAGGGAGGCCCCTACGAGCAGTACTTC
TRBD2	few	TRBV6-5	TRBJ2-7	CASKVSASGLYEQYF	TGTGCCAGCAAGGTTTCGGCTAGCGGCCTCTACGAGCAGTACTTC
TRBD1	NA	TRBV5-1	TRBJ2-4	CASSLQGSGNIQYF	TGCGCCAGCAGCCTACAGGGGAGTGGAAACATTCAGTACTTC
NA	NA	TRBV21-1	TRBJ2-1	CASSKRRGTGGKSSYNEQFF	TGTGCCAGCAGCAAAAGGCGGGGAACAGGGGGAAAGAGCTCCTACAATGAGCAGTTCTTC
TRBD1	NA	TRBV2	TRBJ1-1	CASRIQGGTEAFF	TGTGCCAGCAGGATACAGGGGGGAACTGAAGCTTTCTTT
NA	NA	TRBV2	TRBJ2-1	CASSPPLGDEQFF	TGTGCCAGCAGTCCCCCCTTAGGGGATGAGCAGTTCTTC
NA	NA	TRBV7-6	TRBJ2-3	CASSRAGDTTDTQYF	TGTGCCAGCAGCAGGGCGGGGGACACTACAGATACGCAGTATTTT
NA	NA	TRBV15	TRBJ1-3	CATSRDRLGSSNTIYF	TGTGCCACCAGCAGAGATCGTCTGGGCAGCTCAAACACCATATATTTT
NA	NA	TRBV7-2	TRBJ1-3	CASSSMLTGPGNTIYF	TGTGCCAGCAGCTCAATGCTAACAGGACCTGGAAACACCATATATTTT
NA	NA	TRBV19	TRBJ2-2	CASSPSAGMLRTGELFF	TGTGCCAGTAGTCCCTCGGCAGGGATGCTCAGGACCGGGGAGCTGTTTTTT
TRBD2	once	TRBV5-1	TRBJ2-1	CASRPRAGSSYNEQFF	TGCGCCAGCAGACCCCGAGCGGGGAGCTCCTACAATGAGCAGTTCTTC
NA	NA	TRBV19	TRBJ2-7	CASSIAGNYEQYF	TGTGCCAGTAGTATAGCCGGGAACTACGAGCAGTACTTC
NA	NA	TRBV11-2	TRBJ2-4	CASSSLKGSKNIQYF	TGTGCCAGCTCAAGCCTGAAGGGATCCAAAAACATTCAGTACTTC
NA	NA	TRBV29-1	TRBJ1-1	CSADQGLGTEAFF	TGCAGCGCCGATCAGGGTTTGGGAACTGAAGCTTTCTTT
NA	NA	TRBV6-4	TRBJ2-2	CASSPFTSPNTGELFF	TGTGCCAGCAGCCCATTCACTAGCCCCAACACCGGGGAGCTGTTTTTT
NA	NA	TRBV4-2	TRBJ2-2	CASSYNTRESQRAGELFF	TGTGCCAGCAGCTATAATACTAGGGAATCACAAAGGGCCGGGGAGCTGTTTTTT
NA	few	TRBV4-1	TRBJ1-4	CASSQNEKLFF	TGCGCCAGCAGCCAGAATGAAAAACTGTTTTTT
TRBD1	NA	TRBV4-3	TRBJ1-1	CASSRSVTTGGNQAFF	TGCGCCAGCAGCCGGTCGGTAACTACAGGGGGCAATCAAGCTTTCTTT
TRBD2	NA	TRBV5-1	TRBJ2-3	CASSLSGRGTDTQYF	TGCGCCAGCAGCTTAAGTGGGAGGGGCACAGATACGCAGTATTTT
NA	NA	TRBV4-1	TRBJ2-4	CASSPLVRGQNIQYF	TGCGCCAGCAGCCCCCTGGTACGGGGCCAAAACATTCAGTACTTC
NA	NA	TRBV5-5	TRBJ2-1	CASSPDLRGNEQFF	TGTGCCAGCAGCCCAGACTTAAGAGGCAATGAGCAGTTCTTC
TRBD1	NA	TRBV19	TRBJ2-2	CASSIWDRGTGELFF	TGTGCCAGTAGTATATGGGACAGAGGCACCGGGGAGCTGTTTTTT
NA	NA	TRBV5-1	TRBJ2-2	CASSLGSKVQGIRLTTGELFF	TGCGCCAGCAGCTTGGGGAGCAAGGTGCAAGGTATCCGACTTACCACCGGGGAGCTGTTTTTT
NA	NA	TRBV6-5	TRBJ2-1	CASSRLGSSYNEQFF	TGTGCCAGCAGTAGGTTGGGGAGCTCCTACAATGAGCAGTTCTTC
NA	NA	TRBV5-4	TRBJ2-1	CASSLGGSTYNEQFF	TGTGCCAGCAGCTTGGGGGGGTCAACCTACAATGAGCAGTTCTTC
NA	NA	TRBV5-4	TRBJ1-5	CASSLGGAGPNQPQHF	TGTGCCAGCAGCTTGGGTGGGGCAGGGCCCAATCAGCCCCAGCATTTT
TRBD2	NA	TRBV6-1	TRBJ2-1	CASSDASGSLEQFF	TGTGCCAGCAGTGATGCTAGCGGGAGCTTAGAGCAGTTCTTC
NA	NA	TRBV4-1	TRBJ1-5	CASSQDASGRNQPQHF	TGCGCCAGCAGCCAAGACGCCTCGGGGCGCAATCAGCCCCAGCATTTT